The clone carrying this T cell receptor (beta chain) occurred a few times. MiXCR, applied by TCRdb to the RT-PCR reads, yields one record per CDR3 protein. The table lists approximately 520,000 distinct CDR3 sequences, 25% of them singletons. The CDR3 has 15 amino acids. V was cut by 4 bases and J by 4 bases, with 13 bases left in between. CDR1 and CDR2 (germline): LNHNV, YYDKDF (reference sequence). This record belongs to a study of response to subunit inactivated influenza vaccine. V gene TRBV15 combines with J gene TRBJ1-4; tentatively, D is TRBD1 (5 bases). The material sequenced was CD4+ T cells sorted from PBMCs, taken about 5 days after vaccination. This clonotype originated in a man in his forties or fifties who received an inactivated influenza vaccine. CDR3 loop: CATSKTANSNEKLFF. DNA of the CDR3: TGTGCCACCAGCAAGACAGCAAATAGTAATGAAAAACTGTTTTTT.